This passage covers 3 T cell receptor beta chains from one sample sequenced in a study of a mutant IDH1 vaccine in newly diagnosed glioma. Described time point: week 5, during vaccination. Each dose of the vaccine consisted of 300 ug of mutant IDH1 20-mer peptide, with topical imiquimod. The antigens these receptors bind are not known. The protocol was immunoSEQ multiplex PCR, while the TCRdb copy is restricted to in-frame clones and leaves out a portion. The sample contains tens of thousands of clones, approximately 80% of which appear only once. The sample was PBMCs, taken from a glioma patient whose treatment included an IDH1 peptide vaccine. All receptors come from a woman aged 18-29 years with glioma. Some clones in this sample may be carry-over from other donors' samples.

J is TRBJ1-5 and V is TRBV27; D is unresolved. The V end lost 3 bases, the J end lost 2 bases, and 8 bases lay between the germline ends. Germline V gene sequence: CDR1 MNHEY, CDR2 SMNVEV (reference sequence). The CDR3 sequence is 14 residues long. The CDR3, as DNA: TGTGCCAGCAGTTTCTTCCGGGGCAATCAGCCCCAGCATTTT. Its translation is CASSFFRGNQPQHF.

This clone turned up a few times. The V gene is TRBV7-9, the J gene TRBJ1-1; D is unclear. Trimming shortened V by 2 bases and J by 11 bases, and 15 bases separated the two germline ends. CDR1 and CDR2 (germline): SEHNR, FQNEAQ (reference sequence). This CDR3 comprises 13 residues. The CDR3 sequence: CASSLSGPPGAFF. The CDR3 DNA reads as TGTGCCAGCAGCTTATCTGGACCACCGGGGGCTTTCTTT.

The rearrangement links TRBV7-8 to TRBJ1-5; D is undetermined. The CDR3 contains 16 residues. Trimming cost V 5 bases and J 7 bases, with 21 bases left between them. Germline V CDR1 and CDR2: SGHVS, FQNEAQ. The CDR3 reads CASSGPLRTSQQPQHF. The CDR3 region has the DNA TGTGCCAGCAGCGGGCCCCTTCGAACCTCCCAACAGCCCCAGCATTTT.